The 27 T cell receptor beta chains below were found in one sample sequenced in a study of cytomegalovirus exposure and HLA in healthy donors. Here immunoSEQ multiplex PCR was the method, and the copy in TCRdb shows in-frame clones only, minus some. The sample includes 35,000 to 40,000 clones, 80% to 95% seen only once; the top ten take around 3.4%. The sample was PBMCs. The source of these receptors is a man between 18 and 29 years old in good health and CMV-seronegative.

CDR3 protein: CASSTTGVEQYF. As DNA, the CDR3 is TGTGCCAGCAGCACGACGGGAGTTGAGCAGTACTTC. The gene calls are TRBV9 and TRBJ2-7, with D maybe TRBD2 (6 bases). The V end lost 4 bases, the J end lost 7 bases, and 12 bases lay between the germline ends. Germline CDR1 reads SGDLS; CDR2 reads YYNGEE. The CDR3 loop spans 12 amino acids.

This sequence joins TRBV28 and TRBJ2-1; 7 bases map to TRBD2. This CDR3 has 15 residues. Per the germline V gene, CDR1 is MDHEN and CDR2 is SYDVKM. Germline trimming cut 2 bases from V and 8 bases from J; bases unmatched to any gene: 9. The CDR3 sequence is CASSLVLGTTYEQFF. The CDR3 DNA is TGTGCCAGCAGTTTAGTATTAGGGACTACTTATGAGCAGTTCTTC.

The CDR3 loop is CASSILGGASLSSYEQYF. CDR3 sequence (DNA): TGCGCCAGCTCGATCCTCGGGGGTGCGAGCCTGAGCTCCTACGAGCAGTACTTC. This chain links TRBV5-1 with TRBJ2-7; possibly TRBD2 for D (6 bases). The germline CDR1 and CDR2 sequences are SGHRS and YFSETQ. With 7 bases removed from V and 0 bases from J, the gap between germline ends came to 26 bases. This CDR3 spans 18 amino acids.

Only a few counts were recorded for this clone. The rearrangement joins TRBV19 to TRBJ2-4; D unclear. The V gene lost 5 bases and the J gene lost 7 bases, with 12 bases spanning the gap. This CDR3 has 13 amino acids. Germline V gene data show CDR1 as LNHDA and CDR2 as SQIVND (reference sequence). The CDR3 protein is CASSASEVNIQYF. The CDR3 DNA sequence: TGTGCCAGTAGTGCCAGTGAAGTGAACATTCAGTACTTC.

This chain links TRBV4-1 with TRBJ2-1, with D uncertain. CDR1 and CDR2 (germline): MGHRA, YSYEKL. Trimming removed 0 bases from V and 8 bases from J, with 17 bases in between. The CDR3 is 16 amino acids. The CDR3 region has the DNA TGCGCCAGCAGCCAAGAGAGGCAGTGGGTGTCCTATGAGCAGTTCTTC. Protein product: CASSQERQWVSYEQFF.

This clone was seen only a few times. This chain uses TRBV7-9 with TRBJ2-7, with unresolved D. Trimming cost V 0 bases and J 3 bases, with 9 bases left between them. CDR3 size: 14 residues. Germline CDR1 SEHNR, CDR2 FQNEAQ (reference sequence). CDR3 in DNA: TGTGCCAGCAGCTTAGCTAGCAGCCGCTACGAGCAGTACTTC. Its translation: CASSLASSRYEQYF.

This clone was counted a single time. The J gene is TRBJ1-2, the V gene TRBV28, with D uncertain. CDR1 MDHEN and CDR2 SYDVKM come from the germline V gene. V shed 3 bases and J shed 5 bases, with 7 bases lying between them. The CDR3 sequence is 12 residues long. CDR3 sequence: CASSFTQYGYTF. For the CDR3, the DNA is TGTGCCAGCAGTTTCACCCAGTATGGCTACACCTTC.

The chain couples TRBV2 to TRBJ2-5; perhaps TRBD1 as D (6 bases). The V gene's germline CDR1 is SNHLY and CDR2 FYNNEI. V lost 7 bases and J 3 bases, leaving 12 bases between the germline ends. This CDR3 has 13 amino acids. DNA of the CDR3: TGTGCCAGCAACCGACAGGTAGAAGAGACCCAGTACTTC. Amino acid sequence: CASNRQVEETQYF.

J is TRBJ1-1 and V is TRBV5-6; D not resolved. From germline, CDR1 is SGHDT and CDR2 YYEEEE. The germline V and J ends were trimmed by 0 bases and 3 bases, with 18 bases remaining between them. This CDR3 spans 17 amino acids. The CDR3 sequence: CASSLAHGGMWYTEAFF. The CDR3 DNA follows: TGTGCCAGCAGCTTGGCCCATGGCGGGATGTGGTACACTGAAGCTTTCTTT.

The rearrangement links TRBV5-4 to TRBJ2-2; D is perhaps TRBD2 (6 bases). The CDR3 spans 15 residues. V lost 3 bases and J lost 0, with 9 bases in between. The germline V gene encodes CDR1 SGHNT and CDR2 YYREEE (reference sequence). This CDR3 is CASSSSGANTGELFF. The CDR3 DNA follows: TGTGCCAGCAGCTCCTCGGGGGCGAACACCGGGGAGCTGTTTTTT.

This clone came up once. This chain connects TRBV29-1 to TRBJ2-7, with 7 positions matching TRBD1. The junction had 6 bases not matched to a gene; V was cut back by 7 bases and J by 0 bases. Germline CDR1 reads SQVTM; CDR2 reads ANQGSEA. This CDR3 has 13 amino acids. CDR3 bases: TGCAGCGCGGGACAGAGGAGCTCCTACGAGCAGTACTTC. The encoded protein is CSAGQRSSYEQYF.

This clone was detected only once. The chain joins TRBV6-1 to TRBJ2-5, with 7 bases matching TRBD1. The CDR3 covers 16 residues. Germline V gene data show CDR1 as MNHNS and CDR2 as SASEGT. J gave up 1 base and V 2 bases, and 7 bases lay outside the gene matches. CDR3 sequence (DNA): TGTGCCAGCAGTGAACAGGGACAGAGCATCCAAGAGACCCAGTACTTC. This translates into CASSEQGQSIQETQYF.

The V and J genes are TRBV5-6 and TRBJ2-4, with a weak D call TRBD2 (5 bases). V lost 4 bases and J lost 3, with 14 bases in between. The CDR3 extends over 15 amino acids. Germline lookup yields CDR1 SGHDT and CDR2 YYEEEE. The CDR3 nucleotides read TGTGCCAGCAGCCTAATAGTGGGGAGCAAAAACATTCAGTACTTC. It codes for CASSLIVGSKNIQYF.

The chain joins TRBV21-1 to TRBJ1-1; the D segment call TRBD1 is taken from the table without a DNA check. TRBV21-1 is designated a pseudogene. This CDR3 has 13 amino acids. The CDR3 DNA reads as TGTGCCAGCAGCACCAGGGGGCGAGGGAAAGCTTTCTTT. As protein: CASSTRGRGKAFF.

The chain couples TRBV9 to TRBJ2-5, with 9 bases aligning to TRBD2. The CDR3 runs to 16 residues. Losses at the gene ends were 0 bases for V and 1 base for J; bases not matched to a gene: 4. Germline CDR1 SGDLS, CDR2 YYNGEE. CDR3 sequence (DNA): TGTGCCAGCAGCGTAGGGTTAGCGGGGGTCCAAGAGACCCAGTACTTC. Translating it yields CASSVGLAGVQETQYF.

The CDR3 spells CASSGVGTSEAEQFF. CDR3 sequence (DNA): TGCGCCAGCAGTGGTGTAGGGACTAGCGAGGCTGAGCAGTTCTTC. This chain connects TRBV10-2 to TRBJ2-1; 10 bases match TRBD2. Germline CDR1 WSHSY, CDR2 SAAADI. Trimming removed 4 bases from V and 9 bases from J; junction bases left unmatched: 9. The CDR3 contains 15 residues.

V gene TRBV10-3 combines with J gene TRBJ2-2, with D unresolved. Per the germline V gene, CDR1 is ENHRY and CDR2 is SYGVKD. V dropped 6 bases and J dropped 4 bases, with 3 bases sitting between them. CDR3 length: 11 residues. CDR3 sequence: CAIRSTGELFF. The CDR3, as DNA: TGTGCCATCAGGAGCACCGGGGAGCTGTTTTTT.

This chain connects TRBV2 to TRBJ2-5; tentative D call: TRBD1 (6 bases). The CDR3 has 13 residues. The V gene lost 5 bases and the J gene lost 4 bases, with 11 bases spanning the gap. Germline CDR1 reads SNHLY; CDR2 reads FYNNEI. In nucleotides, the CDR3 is TGTGCCAGCAGTCAGGGGATGGGAGAGACCCAGTACTTC. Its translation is CASSQGMGETQYF.

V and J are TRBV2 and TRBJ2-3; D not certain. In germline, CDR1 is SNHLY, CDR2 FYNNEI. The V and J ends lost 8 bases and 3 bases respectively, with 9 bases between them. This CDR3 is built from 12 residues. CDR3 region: CASRQRTDTQYF. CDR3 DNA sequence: TGTGCCAGCCGACAACGAACAGATACGCAGTATTTT.

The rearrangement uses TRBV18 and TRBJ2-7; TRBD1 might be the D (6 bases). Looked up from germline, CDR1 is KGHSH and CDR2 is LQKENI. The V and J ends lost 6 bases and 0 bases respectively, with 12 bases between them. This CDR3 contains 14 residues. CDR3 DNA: TGTGCCAGCTCGCCCAGGGGCTCCTCCTACGAGCAGTACTTC. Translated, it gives CASSPRGSSYEQYF.

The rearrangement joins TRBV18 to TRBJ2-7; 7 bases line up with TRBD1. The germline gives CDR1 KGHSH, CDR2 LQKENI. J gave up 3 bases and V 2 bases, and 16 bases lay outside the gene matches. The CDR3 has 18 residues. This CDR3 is CASSPEVSAGTDLYEQYF. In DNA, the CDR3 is TGTGCCAGCTCACCAGAAGTGTCCGCCGGGACAGACCTCTACGAGCAGTACTTC.

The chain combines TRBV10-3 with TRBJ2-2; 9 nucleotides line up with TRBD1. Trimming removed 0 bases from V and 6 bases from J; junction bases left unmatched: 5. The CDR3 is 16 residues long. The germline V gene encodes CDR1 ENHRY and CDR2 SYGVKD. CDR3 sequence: CAISESSRQGAGELFF. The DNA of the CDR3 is TGTGCCATCAGTGAGTCTAGTAGACAGGGGGCCGGGGAGCTGTTTTTT.

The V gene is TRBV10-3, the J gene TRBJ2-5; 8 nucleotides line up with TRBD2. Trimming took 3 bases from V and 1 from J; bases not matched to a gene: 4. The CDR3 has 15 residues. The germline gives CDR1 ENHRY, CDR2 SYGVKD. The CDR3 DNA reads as TGTGCCATCAGTGACGTCGGGGGGGGCCAAGAGACCCAGTACTTC. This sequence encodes CAISDVGGGQETQYF.

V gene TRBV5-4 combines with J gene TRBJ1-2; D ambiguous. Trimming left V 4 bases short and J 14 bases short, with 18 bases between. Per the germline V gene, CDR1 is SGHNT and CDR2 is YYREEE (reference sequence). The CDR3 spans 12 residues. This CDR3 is CASSRPGEQRTF. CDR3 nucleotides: TGTGCCAGCAGCCGACCCGGGGAACAGAGAACCTTC.

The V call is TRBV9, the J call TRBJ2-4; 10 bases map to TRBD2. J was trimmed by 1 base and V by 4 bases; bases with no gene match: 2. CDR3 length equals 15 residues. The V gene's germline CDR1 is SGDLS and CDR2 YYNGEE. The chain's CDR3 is CASSSGGGAKNIQYF. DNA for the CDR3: TGTGCCAGCAGCAGCGGGGGGGGCGCCAAAAACATTCAGTACTTC.

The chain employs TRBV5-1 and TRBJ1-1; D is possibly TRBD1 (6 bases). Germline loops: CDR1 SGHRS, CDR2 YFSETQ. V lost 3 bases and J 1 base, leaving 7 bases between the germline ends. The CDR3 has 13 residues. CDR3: CASSWDKNTEAFF. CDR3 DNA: TGCGCCAGCAGCTGGGACAAGAACACTGAAGCTTTCTTT.

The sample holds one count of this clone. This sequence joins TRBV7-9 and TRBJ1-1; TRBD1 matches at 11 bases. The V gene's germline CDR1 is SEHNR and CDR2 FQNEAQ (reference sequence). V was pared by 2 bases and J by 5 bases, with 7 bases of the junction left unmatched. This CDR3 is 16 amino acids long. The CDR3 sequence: CASSLRRDRGSTEAFF. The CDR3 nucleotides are TGTGCCAGCAGCTTAAGGAGGGACAGGGGGAGTACTGAAGCTTTCTTT.